These 26 T cell receptor beta chains originate from one sample sequenced in a study of T cell repertoires in ileal Crohn's disease. Sequencing was performed with immunoSEQ multiplex PCR; in TCRdb, only in-frame clones are kept and a portion is missing. The sample has about 12,000 clones, approximately 85% seen once. Stated time point: neoterminal ileum biopsy at postoperative endoscopy, about 6 months after surgery. Sequencing input: ileal tissue. These receptors were collected from an adult with Crohn's disease.

In DNA, the CDR3 is TGTGCCGCGGCCGAATGCTCCCAGTACTTC. Translated: CAAAECSQYF. The J gene is TRBJ2-5, the V gene TRBV11-2, with D uncertain. Germline assignment: CDR1 SGHAT and CDR2 FQNNGV. The CDR3 is made up of 10 amino acids. V was clipped by 11 bases and J by 9 bases, with 13 bases between them.

The CDR3 sequence is CASSRDRNQETQYF. The CDR3, as DNA: TGTGCCAGCAGTCGGGACAGGAACCAAGAGACCCAGTACTTC. J is TRBJ2-5 and V is TRBV2; 8 bases match TRBD1. J lost 0 bases, V lost 5 bases, and 2 bases had no gene match. This CDR3 has 14 residues. Germline V gives CDR1 SNHLY, CDR2 FYNNEI.

This clone was seen only once. The chain has TRBV5-1 and TRBJ2-1; 11 bases map to TRBD2. CDR1 and CDR2 from the germline V gene are SGHRS and YFSETQ. The junction had 8 bases not matched to a gene; V was cut back by 4 bases and J by 5 bases. CDR3 size: 16 residues. The CDR3 DNA follows: TGCGCCAGCAGCGAGACCGGGACTAGCGGAGACAATGAGCAGTTCTTC. It encodes CASSETGTSGDNEQFF.

The CDR3 protein is CASSYAVTYEQYF. CDR3 in DNA: TGTGCCAGCAGTTACGCGGTGACCTACGAGCAGTACTTC. This chain uses TRBV6-6 with TRBJ2-7; D not resolved. V lost 2 bases, J lost 2 bases, and 7 bases lay in between. CDR1 is MNHNY and CDR2 is SVGAGI in the germline V gene (reference sequence). The CDR3 covers 13 residues.

The rearrangement joins TRBV6-6 to TRBJ1-1; the match to TRBD1 covers 11 bases. This CDR3 has 13 residues. The V segment lost 10 bases and the J segment 4 bases; nucleotides outside the gene matches: 5. The germline V gene encodes CDR1 MNHNY and CDR2 SVGAGI (reference sequence). DNA for the CDR3: TGTGCCACACTGGGACAGGGGGTCACTGAAGCTTTCTTT. Translated, it gives CATLGQGVTEAFF.

CDR3 residues: CASRQTTGNYGYTF. For the CDR3, the DNA is TGCGCCAGCAGACAGACAACAGGGAACTATGGCTACACCTTC. The chain links TRBV5-1 to TRBJ1-2; tentative D call: TRBD1 (6 bases). Germline V gene data show CDR1 as SGHRS and CDR2 as YFSETQ. This CDR3 spans 14 amino acids. Trimming removed 5 bases at V and 2 bases at J, with 13 bases between.

V is TRBV6-5 and J is TRBJ2-4; the D is unclear. Trimming removed 5 bases from V and 8 bases from J, with 19 bases in between. CDR3 size: 15 residues. The V gene's germline CDR1 is MNHEY and CDR2 SVGAGI. The CDR3 loop reads CASSLQYSFVYIQYF. The CDR3 DNA reads TGTGCCAGCAGTCTCCAATACTCCTTCGTTTACATTCAGTACTTC.

The rearrangement joins TRBV2 to TRBJ1-4; D is undetermined. This CDR3 region has 13 residues. Trimming cost V 1 base and J 7 bases, with 7 bases left between them. Germline V lookup: CDR1 SNHLY, CDR2 FYNNEI. The CDR3 nucleotides read TGTGCCAGCAGTGAAGTCGGGATTGAAAAACTGTTTTTT. Translated, it gives CASSEVGIEKLFF.

This sequence joins TRBV4-1 and TRBJ1-5, with 7 bases aligning to TRBD1. CDR1 MGHRA and CDR2 YSYEKL come from the germline V gene. CDR3 size: 15 residues. Unmatched junction bases numbered 7, after V lost 3 bases and J lost 5 bases. Here the CDR3 reads CASSHPDRAHQPQHF. CDR3 nucleotides: TGCGCCAGCAGCCACCCCGACAGGGCTCATCAGCCCCAGCATTTT.

The chain links TRBV5-8 to TRBJ1-2; 11 nucleotides line up with TRBD1. V was clipped by 2 bases and J by 9 bases; unmatched bases: 6. The CDR3 is made up of 14 amino acids. Germline V lookup: CDR1 SGHTS, CDR2 YDEGEE. CDR3 coding DNA: TGTGCCAGCAGCTTTACCGGGACAGGGGGTCGCTACACCTTC. Its translation is CASSFTGTGGRYTF.

Only a few counts were recorded for this clone. This sequence joins TRBV10-3 and TRBJ2-7, with D possibly matching TRBD2 (6 bases). Trimming took 6 bases from V and 2 from J, leaving 17 bases between them. The CDR3 totals 15 residues. CDR1 is ENHRY and CDR2 is SYGVKD in the germline V gene. The CDR3 here is CAISAGGGEAYEQYF. The CDR3 DNA is TGTGCCATCAGCGCCGGCGGCGGGGAGGCCTACGAGCAGTACTTC.

The chain combines TRBV6-5 with TRBJ1-6; 8 bases map to TRBD1. Germline-derived CDR1 and CDR2 are MNHEY and SVGAGI. The CDR3 has 14 amino acids. After removal of 5 bases from V and 8 bases from J, the junction contained 5 bases not matched to a gene. CDR3 residues: CASSDRGRDSPLHF. DNA for the CDR3: TGTGCCAGCAGTGACAGGGGTAGGGATTCACCCCTCCACTTT.

This sequence joins TRBV18 and TRBJ1-2, with unresolved D. CDR1 is KGHSH and CDR2 is LQKENI in the germline V gene. This CDR3 spans 12 amino acids. V dropped 5 bases and J dropped 2 bases, with 6 bases sitting between them. The DNA for the CDR3 is TGTGCCAGCTCAGGCGGAAACTATGGCTACACCTTC. Translating it yields CASSGGNYGYTF. The variable domain in full, completed from reference TRBV18 and TRBJ1-2, reads NAGVMQNPRHLVRRRGQEARLRCSPMKGHSHVYWYRQLPEEGLKFMVYLQKENIIDESGMPKERFSAEFPKEGPSILRIQQVVRGDSAAYFCASSGGNYGYTFGSGTRLTVV.

With regard to this clone: The identical CDR3 is also encoded by other nucleotide sequences in the sample. The V and J genes are TRBV11-2 and TRBJ1-6; the D is unclear. V was shortened by 1 base and J by 7 bases, with 5 bases between the two germline ends. Looked up from germline, CDR1 is SGHAT and CDR2 is FQNNGV. The CDR3 is made up of 13 amino acids. This chain's CDR3 is CASSLAQNSPLHF. CDR3 DNA: TGTGCCAGCAGCTTAGCCCAGAATTCACCCCTCCACTTT. The full variable domain, rest sourced from reference TRBV11-2 and TRBJ1-6, is EAGVAQSPRYKIIEKRQSVAFWCNPISGHATLYWYQQILGQGPKLLIQFQNNGVVDDSQLPKDRFSAERLKGVDSTLKIQPAKLEDSAVYLCASSLAQNSPLHFGNGTRLTVT.

V and J are TRBV19 and TRBJ1-1, with TRBD1 matching 10 bases. After removal of 9 bases from V and 0 bases from J, the junction contained 7 bases not matched to a gene. The CDR3 sequence is 15 residues long. Germline V gene lookup returns CDR1 LNHDA and CDR2 SQIVND (reference sequence). The CDR3 DNA reads as TGTGCCAGCGATGACAGGGGGCCAGTGAACACTGAAGCTTTCTTT. This encodes CASDDRGPVNTEAFF.

The CDR3 loop reads CARRGLAGRNEQFF. The CDR3 DNA reads as TGTGCCAGACGAGGACTAGCGGGACGCAATGAGCAGTTCTTC. The V and J genes are TRBV2 and TRBJ2-1; 12 bases map to TRBD2. J was trimmed by 6 bases and V by 9 bases; bases with no gene match: 6. This CDR3 contains 14 residues. The germline gives CDR1 SNHLY, CDR2 FYNNEI.

This chain connects TRBV5-1 to TRBJ2-6; possibly TRBD2 for D (5 bases). V dropped 4 bases and J dropped 1 base, with 12 bases sitting between them. The CDR3 contains 16 residues. Per the germline V gene, CDR1 is SGHRS and CDR2 is YFSETQ. CDR3 nucleotide sequence: TGCGCCAGCAGCACCGGACTGACATCTGGGGCCAACGTCCTGACTTTC. Translation: CASSTGLTSGANVLTF.

The chain combines TRBV27 with TRBJ2-5; possible D gene TRBD2, 5 bases. The germline V and J ends were trimmed by 5 bases and 7 bases, with 17 bases remaining between them. The CDR3 has 14 residues. Germline V CDR1 and CDR2: MNHEY, SMNVEV (reference sequence). CDR3 bases: TGTGCCAGCAGTATAGGGTCCCCCCGGGGGACCCAGTACTTC. This translates into CASSIGSPRGTQYF.

This clone was picked up a small number of times. The V call is TRBV7-3, the J call TRBJ2-7; D is perhaps TRBD2 (6 bases). The CDR3 length is 13 residues. Germline loops: CDR1 SGHTA, CDR2 FQGTGA. The ends were cut back, 2 bases at V and 1 base at J, with 6 bases in the middle. In nucleotides, the CDR3 is TGTGCCAGCAGCTTAGGGAGGTCCTACGAGCAGTACTTC. It encodes CASSLGRSYEQYF.

The rearrangement uses TRBV30 and TRBJ1-5; a possible D gene is TRBD1 (6 bases). Trimming stripped 6 bases from V and 2 bases from J, with 14 bases between. Germline-derived CDR1 and CDR2 are GTSNPN and SVGIG (reference sequence). The CDR3 extends over 14 amino acids. The CDR3 here is CACEQGSGNQPQHF. CDR3 DNA: TGTGCCTGTGAACAGGGATCTGGCAATCAGCCCCAGCATTTT.

This clone was recorded a few times. The rearrangement uses TRBV11-1 and TRBJ1-1, with D tentatively TRBD1 (5 bases). Deletions cut 0 bases from V and 4 bases from J, with 12 bases between. The CDR3 has 15 amino acids. Per germline, CDR1 SGHAT and CDR2 FQDESV (reference sequence). The CDR3 coding sequence is TGTGCCAGCAGCTTAGCGTGGGCAGGGCGCACTGAAGCTTTCTTT. Translating gives CASSLAWAGRTEAFF. Combining the CDR3 with reference TRBV11-1 and TRBJ1-1 gives the whole variable domain EAEVAQSPRYKITEKSQAVAFWCDPISGHATLYWYRQILGQGPELLVQFQDESVVDDSQLPKDRFSAERLKGVDSTLKIQPAELGDSAMYLCASSLAWAGRTEAFFGQGTRLTVV.

V is TRBV4-1 and J is TRBJ2-7, with 8 bases lining up with TRBD1. CDR3 length equals 14 residues. V was clipped by 4 bases and J by 6 bases; unmatched bases: 8. Germline V gene sequence: CDR1 MGHRA, CDR2 YSYEKL. CDR3 residues: CASSLAGGPFEQYF. The CDR3, as DNA: TGCGCCAGCAGCCTGGCAGGGGGCCCCTTCGAGCAGTACTTC.

The chain is built from TRBV14 and TRBJ2-7; TRBD2 aligns across 10 bases. The CDR3 extends over 13 amino acids. Trimming took 0 bases from V and 7 from J; bases not matched to a gene: 0. Germline assignment: CDR1 SGHDN and CDR2 FVKESK. CDR3 nucleotide sequence: TGTGCCAGCAGCCAAGAACTAGCGGGGGAGCAGTACTTC. This translates into CASSQELAGEQYF.

The chain employs TRBV2 and TRBJ1-2; 8 bases are a match to TRBD1. Trimming at V came to 5 bases and at J to 7 bases, leaving 3 bases not matched to a gene. The CDR3 runs to 12 residues. Germline V lookup: CDR1 SNHLY, CDR2 FYNNEI. CDR3 sequence reads: CASSMQGAGYTF. The CDR3 DNA is TGTGCCAGCAGTATGCAGGGGGCTGGCTACACCTTC.

The CDR3 DNA follows: TGCGCCAGCAGCTTGGTTGGGGGAGGGGAGACCCAGTACTTC. As protein: CASSLVGGGETQYF. The V call is TRBV5-1, the J call TRBJ2-5; 7 nucleotides match TRBD2. Trimming at V came to 0 bases and at J to 5 bases, leaving 4 bases not matched to a gene. Germline V CDR1 and CDR2: SGHRS, YFSETQ. The CDR3 is 14 amino acids.

The chain links TRBV5-1 to TRBJ2-3, with 7 bases fitting TRBD1. In germline, CDR1 is SGHRS, CDR2 YFSETQ. CDR3 length equals 16 residues. Trimming removed 0 bases from V and 1 base from J; junction bases left unmatched: 5. The CDR3 sequence is CASSLAGQGGTDTQYF. The CDR3 DNA is TGCGCCAGCAGCTTGGCCGGGCAGGGGGGCACAGATACGCAGTATTTT. The whole variable domain, remainder taken from reference TRBV5-1 and TRBJ2-3, is KAGVTQTPRYLIKTRGQQVTLSCSPISGHRSVSWYQQTPGQGLQFLFEYFSETQRNKGNFPGRFSGRQFSNSRSEMNVSTLELGDSALYLCASSLAGQGGTDTQYFGPGTRLTVL.